Below, one T cell receptor (beta chain) is given with its context. These data originate in a study of blood T cell repertoires in COVID-19. Some clones are missing from TCRdb's copy, which holds only in-frame ones; the method was immunoSEQ multiplex PCR. The sample lists some 250,000 clones; 70% to 85% were seen once. CDR3 length equals 14 residues. Trimming took 1 base from V and 1 from J, leaving 5 bases between them. CDR1 and CDR2 from the germline V gene are SEHNR and FQNEAQ (reference sequence). The receptor was derived from a woman aged 80 or older with acute or convalescent COVID-19. The J gene is TRBJ2-1, the V gene TRBV7-9; D gene uncertain. The sequenced material came from peripheral blood. The CDR3 coding sequence is TGTGCCAGCAGCTTAGGAGCTTCCTACAATGAGCAGTTCTTC. Translation gives CASSLGASYNEQFF.